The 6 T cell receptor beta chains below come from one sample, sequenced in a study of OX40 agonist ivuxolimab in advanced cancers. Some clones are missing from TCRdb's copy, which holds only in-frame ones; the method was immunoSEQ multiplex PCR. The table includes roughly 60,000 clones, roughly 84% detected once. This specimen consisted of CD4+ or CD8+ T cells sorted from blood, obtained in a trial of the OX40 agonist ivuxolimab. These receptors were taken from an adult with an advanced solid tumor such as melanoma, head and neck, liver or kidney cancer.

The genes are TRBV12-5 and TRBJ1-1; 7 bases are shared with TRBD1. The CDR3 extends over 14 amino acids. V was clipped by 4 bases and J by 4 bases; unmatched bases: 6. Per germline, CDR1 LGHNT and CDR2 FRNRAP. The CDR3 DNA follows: TGTGCTAGTGGTTCGACAGGGTTCGCCACTGAAGCTTTCTTT. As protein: CASGSTGFATEAFF. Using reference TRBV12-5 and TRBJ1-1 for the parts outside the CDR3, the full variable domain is DARVTQTPRHKVTEMGQEVTMRCQPILGHNTVFWYRQTMMQGLELLAYFRNRAPLDDSGMPKDRFSAEMPDATLATLKIQPSEPRDSAVYFCASGSTGFATEAFFGQGTRLTVV.

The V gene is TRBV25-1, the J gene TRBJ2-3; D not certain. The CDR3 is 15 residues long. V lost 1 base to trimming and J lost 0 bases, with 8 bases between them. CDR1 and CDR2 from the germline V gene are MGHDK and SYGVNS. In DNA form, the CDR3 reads TGTGCCAGCAGTGAATTTGGAGACAGCACAGATACGCAGTATTTT. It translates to CASSEFGDSTDTQYF.

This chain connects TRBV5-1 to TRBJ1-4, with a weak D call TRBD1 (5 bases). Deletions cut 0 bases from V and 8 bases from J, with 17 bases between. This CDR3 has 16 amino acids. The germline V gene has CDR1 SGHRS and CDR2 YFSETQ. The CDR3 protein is CASSLGRGDVGEKLFF. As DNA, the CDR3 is TGCGCCAGCAGCTTGGGACGCGGGGACGTGGGAGAAAAACTGTTTTTT. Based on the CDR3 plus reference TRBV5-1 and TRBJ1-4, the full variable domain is KAGVTQTPRYLIKTRGQQVTLSCSPISGHRSVSWYQQTPGQGLQFLFEYFSETQRNKGNFPGRFSGRQFSNSRSEMNVSTLELGDSALYLCASSLGRGDVGEKLFFGSGTQLSVL.

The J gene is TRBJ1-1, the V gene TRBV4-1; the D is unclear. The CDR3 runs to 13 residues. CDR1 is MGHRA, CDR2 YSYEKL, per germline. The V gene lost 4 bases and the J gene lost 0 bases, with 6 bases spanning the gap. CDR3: CASSPKMNTEAFF. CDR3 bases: TGCGCCAGCAGCCCAAAAATGAACACTGAAGCTTTCTTT.

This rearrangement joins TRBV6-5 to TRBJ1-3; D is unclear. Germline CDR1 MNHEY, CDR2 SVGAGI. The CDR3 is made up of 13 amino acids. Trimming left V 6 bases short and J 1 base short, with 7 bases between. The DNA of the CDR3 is TGTGCCAGCAGGCAGACATCTGGAAACACCATATATTTT. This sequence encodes CASRQTSGNTIYF.

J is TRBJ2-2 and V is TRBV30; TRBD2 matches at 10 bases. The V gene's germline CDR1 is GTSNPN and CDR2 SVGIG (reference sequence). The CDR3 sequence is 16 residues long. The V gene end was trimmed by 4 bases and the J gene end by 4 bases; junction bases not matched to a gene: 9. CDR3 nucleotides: TGTGCCTGGACCCCTAGCGGGAGTGTTAGCACCGGGGAGCTGTTTTTT. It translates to CAWTPSGSVSTGELFF.